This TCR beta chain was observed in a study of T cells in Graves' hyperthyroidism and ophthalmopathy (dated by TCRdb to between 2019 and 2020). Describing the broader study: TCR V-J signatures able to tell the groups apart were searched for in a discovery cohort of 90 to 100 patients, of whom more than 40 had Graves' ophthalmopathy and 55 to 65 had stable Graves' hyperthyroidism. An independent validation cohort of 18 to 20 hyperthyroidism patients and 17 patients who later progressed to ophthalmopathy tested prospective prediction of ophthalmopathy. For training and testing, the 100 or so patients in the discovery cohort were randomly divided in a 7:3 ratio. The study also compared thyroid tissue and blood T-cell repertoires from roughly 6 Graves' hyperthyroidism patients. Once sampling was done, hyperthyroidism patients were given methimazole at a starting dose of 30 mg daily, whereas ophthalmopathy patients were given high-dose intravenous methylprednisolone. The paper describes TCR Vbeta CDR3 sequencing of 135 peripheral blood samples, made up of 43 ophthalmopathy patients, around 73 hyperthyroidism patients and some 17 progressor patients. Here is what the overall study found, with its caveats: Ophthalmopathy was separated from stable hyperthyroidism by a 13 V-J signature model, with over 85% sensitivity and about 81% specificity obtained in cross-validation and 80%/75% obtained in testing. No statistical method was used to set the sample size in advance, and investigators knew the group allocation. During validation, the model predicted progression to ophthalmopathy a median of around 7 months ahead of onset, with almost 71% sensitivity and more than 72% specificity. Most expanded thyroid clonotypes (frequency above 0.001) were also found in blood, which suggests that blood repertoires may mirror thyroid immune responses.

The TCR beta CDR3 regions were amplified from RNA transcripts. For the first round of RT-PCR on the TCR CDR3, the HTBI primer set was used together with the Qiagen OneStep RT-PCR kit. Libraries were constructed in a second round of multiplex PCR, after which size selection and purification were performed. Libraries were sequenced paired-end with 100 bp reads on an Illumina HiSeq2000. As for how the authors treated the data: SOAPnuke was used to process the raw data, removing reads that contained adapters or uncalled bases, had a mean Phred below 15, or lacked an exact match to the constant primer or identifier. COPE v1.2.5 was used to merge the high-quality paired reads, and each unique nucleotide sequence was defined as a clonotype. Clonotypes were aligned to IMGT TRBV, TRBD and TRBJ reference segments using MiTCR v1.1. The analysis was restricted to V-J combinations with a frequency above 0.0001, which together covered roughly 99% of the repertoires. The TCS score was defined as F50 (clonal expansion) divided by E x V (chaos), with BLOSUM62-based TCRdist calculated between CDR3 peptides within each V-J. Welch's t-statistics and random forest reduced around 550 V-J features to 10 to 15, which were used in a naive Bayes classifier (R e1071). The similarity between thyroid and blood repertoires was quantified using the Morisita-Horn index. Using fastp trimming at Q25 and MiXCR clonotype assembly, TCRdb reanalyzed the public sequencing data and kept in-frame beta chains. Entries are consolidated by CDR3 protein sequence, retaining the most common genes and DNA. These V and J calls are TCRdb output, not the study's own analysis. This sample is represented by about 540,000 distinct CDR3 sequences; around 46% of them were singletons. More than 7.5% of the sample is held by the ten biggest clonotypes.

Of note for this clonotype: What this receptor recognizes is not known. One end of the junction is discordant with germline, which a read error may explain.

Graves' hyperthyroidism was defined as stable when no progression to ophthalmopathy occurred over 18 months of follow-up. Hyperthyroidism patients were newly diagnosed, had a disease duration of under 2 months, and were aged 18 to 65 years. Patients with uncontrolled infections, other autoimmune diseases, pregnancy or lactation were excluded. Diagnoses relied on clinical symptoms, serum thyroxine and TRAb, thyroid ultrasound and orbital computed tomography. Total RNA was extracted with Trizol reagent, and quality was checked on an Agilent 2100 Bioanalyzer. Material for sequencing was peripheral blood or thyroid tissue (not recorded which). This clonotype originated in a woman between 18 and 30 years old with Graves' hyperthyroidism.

The DNA sequence is TGTGCCACCAGCAAGGGTTGGGCAGAGACCTACGAGCAGCTCTTC. This encodes CATSKGWAETYEQLF. Rearrangement joined TRBV15 to TRBJ2-7, with no D gene named confidently. CDR1 and CDR2 (LNHNV, YYDKDF) derive from the germline V gene (reference sequence). Spanning cysteine to phenylalanine, the CDR3 consists of 15 amino acids. Only the CDR3 part of the read is kept: 45 bases, read in frame from the first base.